Listed below are T cell receptor beta chains from one sample, sequenced in a study of cytomegalovirus exposure and HLA in healthy donors. TCRdb's copy holds only in-frame clones and misses some; the assay was immunoSEQ multiplex PCR. The sample holds some 150,000 clones, approximately 74% seen once. Sequencing used PBMCs. These receptors all come from a woman aged 25 to 39 in good health and CMV-seronegative. Each CDR3 is given without its conserved first and last residue.

ASSDGTGEQY TRBJ2-7 TRBV5-6
ASGEVSSGNTIY TRBJ1-3 TRBV19
ASSPLPGEQY TRBJ2-7 TRBV5-6
SASGQETQY TRBJ2-5 TRBV20-1
ASSSILTGGYEQY TRBJ2-7 TRBV5-5
ASSGYRVPYGYT TRBJ1-2 TRBV7-9
ASRTGEGSPLH TRBJ1-6 TRBV6-1
ASSWQQRLNQPQH TRBJ1-5 TRBV28
ASSSRRTDTQY TRBJ2-3 TRBV11-2
ASSQDGFNTEAF TRBJ1-1 TRBV4-3
ASTLRLAGVPDTQY TRBJ2-3 TRBV6-6
ASSSKYGEQY TRBJ2-7 TRBV27
ASKQSGGPKETQY TRBJ2-5 TRBV28
ASSQGVETGELF TRBJ2-2 TRBV6-1
ATSRGGAIYEQY . TRBV15
ASSPVPGGDTIY TRBJ1-3 TRBV18
ASSSGQTTNEKLF TRBJ1-4 TRBV7-9
ASSPPPGNTEAF TRBJ1-1 TRBV28
ASSIRGAGDETQY TRBJ2-5 TRBV19
ASSLSPGGAGGELF TRBJ2-2 TRBV5-4
ASSLAGSAEAF TRBJ1-1 TRBV7-9
ASSDRLAGVAGELF TRBJ2-2 TRBV5-1
ASSRLAETSYNEQF TRBJ2-1 TRBV6-4
ASSSPGLALYQETQY TRBJ2-5 TRBV5-1
ASRHGTGPNYNEQF TRBJ2-1 TRBV11-2
ASSPRLTDTQY TRBJ2-3 TRBV5-4
ASSLETGGVYGYT TRBJ1-2 TRBV27
ASSLKTGIEAYEQY TRBJ2-7 TRBV18
ASSPLASGRSTGELF TRBJ2-2 TRBV7-3
ASRQGNNSPLH TRBJ1-6 TRBV6-1
ASVFQYGYT TRBJ1-2 TRBV5-4
AIRRDSGTYNEQF TRBJ2-1 TRBV10-3
ASARETQY TRBJ2-5 TRBV6-5
ASSPGQDRVSSTEAF TRBJ1-1 TRBV9
ASSQGQGSAEAF TRBJ1-1 TRBV7-3
ASSPGGSSGTDTQY TRBJ2-3 TRBV18
ASTYGRLSNQPQH TRBJ1-5 TRBV19
ASSSGTSGLNEQF TRBJ2-1 TRBV27
ASSRYNMGSQKQF TRBJ2-1 TRBV4-3
ATSRGGASGSSYNEQF TRBJ2-1 TRBV15
ASSLMPGGYT TRBJ1-2 TRBV7-2
ASSLYRVSNEKLF TRBJ1-4 TRBV11-2
ASSLWGGGYEQY TRBJ2-7 TRBV27
ASSQEGLAVRSTGELF TRBJ2-2 TRBV4-3
ASSIDRESGGYT TRBJ1-2 TRBV5-1
ASSFGQQETQY TRBJ2-5 TRBV9
ASRWNTENIQY TRBJ2-4 TRBV5-5
ASSLAGESSYNEQF TRBJ2-1 TRBV7-3
ASRTTSGGTDTQY TRBJ2-3 TRBV28
ASSFSGGGADTQY TRBJ2-3 TRBV7-3
ASSQDYTGVSEQY TRBJ2-7 TRBV4-2
ASSLAGSNQPQH TRBJ1-5 TRBV7-9
ASSLFVGAGYEQY TRBJ2-7 TRBV28
ASCERNQNQETQY TRBJ2-5 TRBV7-8
ASSRGGDEKLF TRBJ1-4 TRBV7-9
ASSIYRGSVLNTEAF TRBJ1-1 TRBV5-4
ASSADSGFVYGYT TRBJ1-2 TRBV9